Included here is one T cell receptor (beta chain) sequence, with context. This clone was counted ten times or more. Its target antigen remains unknown. No qualities accompany the bases; no much larger clone lies one base away. The sample originates from a study of blood T cell repertoires in COVID-19 (dated by TCRdb to the early 2020s). Broadly, across the study: Samples covering the acute and convalescent phases of COVID-19 were provided by collaborators in the United States, Italy and Spain. Nearly every sample came with metadata listing a de-identified subject ID, COVID-19 status, age in years and sex. The prospective study material was composed of cDNA or gDNA derived from T cells, B-cell-depleted T cells, or PBMCs. The samples were drawn from the first 160 participants of the ongoing ImmuneRACE study and from 1,254 subjects provided by 6 global collaborators. Deeply sampled blood TCRbeta repertoires from subjects exposed to, actively infected with, or recovered from COVID-19 were included in the dataset. Where available, HLA class I and class II types were taken from metadata supplied by the sample provider and were not determined by assay-based typing. A freely available public database, intended as a resource for researchers studying the immune response to SARS-CoV-2, is where the repertoires were released.

TCRbeta CDR3 regions were amplified from genomic DNA using the immunoSEQ Assay, a bias-controlled multiplex PCR. The authors processed their data as follows. Within the assay, amplification of reference gene primers was used to estimate how many nucleated cells each sample contained. To quantify the absolute abundance of each unique TCRbeta CDR3 rearrangement, sequence reads were collapsed and filtered. For each sample, productive Simpson clonality was calculated as the square root of Simpson's diversity index across productive rearrangements. TCRdb took over this immuneACCESS table, retaining in-frame rearrangements with V and J assigned. Such tables are incomplete; in checked studies, under half of the missing clones stem from an unresolved V gene, and the remainder is unexplained. V, J and clone size were drawn from that table, and D and trimming were deduced from the DNA. The sample yields fewer than 250,000 clones; around nine tenths were counted once. Approximately 4.4% of the sample is taken by the ten largest.

The collaborating institutions used their own protocols to collect whole blood in K2EDTA tubes. For TCRbeta analysis, collaborator samples were shipped as frozen whole blood, as isolated PBMCs, or as DNA extracted from either sample type. General study outcomes and caveats: The amount of clinical and demographic metadata varied by source and participant and was provided uncurated.

The source of this sequence is a human donor in a cohort sampled during active COVID-19. Specimen: peripheral blood.

The DNA sequence is given as TGCGCCAGCAGCTTGCGGTCGGGACTAGCGGGTAATGAGCAGTTCTTC. Translation gives CASSLRSGLAGNEQFF. The chain is assembled from TRBV5-1 and TRBJ2-1, and TRBD2 matches 12 of the central bases. CDR3 length: 16 amino acids, cysteine to phenylalanine. The DNA shown is the 48-base CDR3, in frame from base 1. Trimming accounts for 1 base at V and 7 bases at J, while the number of junction bases matched to no gene is 6. According to the germline V gene, CDR1 reads SGHRS and CDR2 reads YFSETQ.